Below are 15 T cell receptor beta chains sequenced from a single sample in a study of brain T cells in children with intractable seizures. Sequencing was performed with immunoSEQ multiplex PCR; in TCRdb, only in-frame clones are kept and a portion is missing. The data contain about 80,000 clones, more than 75% of them seen just once; the ten biggest clones take up roughly a quarter. The sequences come from peripheral blood, collected at surgery. The receptor source for this set is a girl aged 2-9 years with Rasmussen encephalitis and intractable seizures.

V and J are TRBV5-6 and TRBJ1-1, with TRBD1 as a possible D gene (6 bases). The CDR3 is made up of 12 amino acids. V was pared by 2 bases and J by 4 bases, with 6 bases between. The germline V gene has CDR1 SGHDT and CDR2 YYEEEE. In DNA form, the CDR3 reads TGTGCCAGCAGCTTACAGGGCACTGAAGCTTTCTTT. Amino acid sequence: CASSLQGTEAFF.

Only one count was recorded for this clone. J is TRBJ2-1 and V is TRBV5-4; D is unresolved. This CDR3 is built from 15 residues. V was clipped by 0 bases and J by 6 bases, with 13 bases between them. The germline CDR1 and CDR2 sequences are SGHNT and YYREEE (reference sequence). The CDR3 region is CASSLGGGSSNEQFF. The CDR3 nucleotides read TGTGCCAGCAGCTTGGGAGGTGGATCTTCCAATGAGCAGTTCTTC.

The rearrangement joins TRBV12-5 to TRBJ2-7; 9 bases line up with TRBD2. Trimming removed 0 bases from V and 3 bases from J; junction bases left unmatched: 9. The CDR3 sequence is 17 residues long. CDR1 and CDR2 (germline): LGHNT, FRNRAP. The CDR3 reads CASGLVLGLAVNYEQYF. In DNA, the CDR3 is TGTGCTAGTGGTTTGGTATTGGGACTAGCAGTCAACTACGAGCAGTACTTC.

The chain has TRBV6-5 and TRBJ2-1; possible D gene TRBD1, 6 bases. The ends were cut back, 4 bases at V and 1 base at J, with 14 bases in the middle. This CDR3 region has 16 residues. Germline assignment: CDR1 MNHEY and CDR2 SVGAGI. The CDR3 bases are TGTGCCAGCAGTTGGGATTACAGGGAGTCCTACAATGAGCAGTTCTTC. It translates to CASSWDYRESYNEQFF.

This chain joins TRBV2 and TRBJ1-2, with a weak D call TRBD1 (5 bases). The length of the CDR3 is 12 residues. The germline V gene encodes CDR1 SNHLY and CDR2 FYNNEI. The CDR3: CALWGGNYGYTF. In DNA form, the CDR3 reads TGTGCTCTTTGGGGGGGGAACTATGGCTACACCTTC.

The chain has TRBV7-9 and TRBJ2-1, with 12 nucleotides matching TRBD2. This CDR3 contains 19 residues. V was clipped by 1 base and J by 0 bases; unmatched bases: 7. CDR1 is SEHNR and CDR2 is FQNEAQ in the germline V gene (reference sequence). This chain's CDR3 is CASSLGGLAGLSSYNEQFF. The CDR3 DNA follows: TGTGCCAGCAGCTTAGGGGGACTAGCGGGCCTGAGCTCCTACAATGAGCAGTTCTTC.

V is TRBV3-1 (or the pseudogene TRBV3-2) and J is TRBJ2-3; maybe TRBD2 (5 bases). V gave up 1 base and J gave up 0 bases, with 14 bases separating them. This CDR3 spans 17 amino acids. Germline V gene data show CDR1 as LGHDT and CDR2 as YNNKEL (reference sequence). The CDR3 DNA reads TGTGCCAGCAGCCAAGTTTTGAGGGCAGGTAGCACAGATACGCAGTATTTT. This codes for CASSQVLRAGSTDTQYF.

CDR3 sequence (DNA): TGTGCCAGCAGCCCGGGGACAGTGGCCTACAATGAGCAGTTCTTC. Translating gives CASSPGTVAYNEQFF. V gene TRBV4-2 combines with J gene TRBJ2-1; TRBD1 agrees at 7 bases. The germline gives CDR1 LGHNA, CDR2 YNFKEQ. Trimming at V came to 4 bases and at J to 2 bases, leaving 5 bases not matched to a gene. This CDR3 is 15 amino acids long.

This rearrangement joins TRBV7-9 to TRBJ1-4; D may be TRBD1 (5 bases). Germline V gene sequence: CDR1 SEHNR, CDR2 FQNEAQ (reference sequence). This CDR3 comprises 15 residues. V shed 2 bases and J shed 8 bases, with 15 bases lying between them. In nucleotides, the CDR3 is TGTGCCAGCAGCTTAAGGCAGGGACGTGGGGAAAAACTGTTTTTT. It specifies CASSLRQGRGEKLFF.

This clone occurred a few times. The chain recombines TRBV7-9 with TRBJ2-7; 7 nucleotides match TRBD1. Trimming took 1 base from V and 5 from J; bases not matched to a gene: 5. This CDR3 has 14 amino acids. The germline V gene has CDR1 SEHNR and CDR2 FQNEAQ (reference sequence). The CDR3 here is CASSLVDRADEQYF. The CDR3 DNA follows: TGTGCCAGCAGCTTAGTAGACAGGGCAGACGAGCAGTACTTC.

The chain combines TRBV30 with TRBJ2-7, with D possibly TRBD1 on 6 matching bases. Trimming left V 2 bases short and J 6 bases short, with 14 bases between. The CDR3 covers 13 residues. Germline CDR1 is GTSNPN and CDR2 is SVGIG (reference sequence). CDR3 loop: CAWSNLQGREQYF. The DNA of the CDR3 is TGTGCCTGGAGTAATCTCCAGGGGCGCGAGCAGTACTTC.

This clone was counted between two and nine times. The chain combines TRBV27 with TRBJ2-3, with D possibly TRBD2 on 6 matching bases. Per the germline V gene, CDR1 is MNHEY and CDR2 is SMNVEV (reference sequence). CDR3 length: 14 amino acids. With 5 bases removed from V and 5 bases from J, the gap between germline ends came to 14 bases. CDR3 loop: CASSPRAEGDTQYF. The CDR3 DNA reads TGTGCCAGCAGTCCCAGGGCGGAGGGAGATACGCAGTATTTT.

The genes are TRBV27 and TRBJ2-5; 8 bases fit TRBD1. From germline, CDR1 is MNHEY and CDR2 SMNVEV (reference sequence). This CDR3 contains 14 residues. Losses at the gene ends were 6 bases for V and 5 bases for J; bases not matched to a gene: 8. CDR3 sequence reads: CASRTGARAETQYF. For the CDR3, the DNA is TGTGCCAGCAGGACAGGGGCCCGGGCGGAGACCCAGTACTTC.

The gene calls are TRBV10-3 and TRBJ2-1; D call uncertain. Germline-derived CDR1 and CDR2 are ENHRY and SYGVKD. Trimming stripped 2 bases from V and 1 base from J, with 36 bases between. The CDR3 runs 24 residues. The DNA for the CDR3 is TGTGCCATCAGTGAGAGTATCAACACTCCTGAACCGAAAGCCAAATCAATTTCCTACAATGAGCAGTTCTTC. Translation: CAISESINTPEPKAKSISYNEQFF.

The chain's CDR3 is CSVLGEEDYGYTF. The CDR3 DNA follows: TGCAGCGTTTTAGGCGAAGAGGACTATGGCTACACCTTC. This chain connects TRBV29-1 to TRBJ1-2; D uncertain. Germline V gene lookup returns CDR1 SQVTM and CDR2 ANQGSEA. Trimming stripped 5 bases from V and 3 bases from J, with 13 bases between. This CDR3 region has 13 residues.